The T cell receptor (beta chain) under discussion was sequenced for a study of blood T cell repertoires in COVID-19. The CDR3 totals 14 residues. Germline CDR1 reads MDHEN; CDR2 reads SYDVKM. V lost 4 bases, J lost 6 bases, and 6 bases stayed unmatched. Profiled with immunoSEQ multiplex PCR; TCRdb holds only in-frame clones, not every one. The sample yields about 270,000 clones, more than 75% seen once. This sequence originates from a woman aged 55 to 70 in a cohort exposed to, infected with or recovered from COVID-19 (not recorded which). The rearrangement joins TRBV28 to TRBJ1-2; 9 positions match TRBD1. Sequencing used PBMCs or T cells enriched from blood (not recorded which). The CDR3 sequence is CASSSRDRVNGYTF. CDR3 coding DNA: TGTGCCAGCAGTTCCCGGGACAGGGTCAATGGCTACACCTTC.